Below are 11 T cell receptor beta chains sequenced from a single sample in a study of molecular identifiers for immune sequencing clone quantification. Via MiXCR, TCRdb re-called the PCR reads, giving one row per CDR3 protein. The table shows hundreds of thousands of distinct CDR3 sequences, with less than 20% occurring only once. The sample consisted of naive CD8+ T cells from blood, with Jurkat cell RNA spiked in. The subset is: FACS-sorted CD8+CD4-CCR7+CD45RA+ naive T cells. The receptors stem from a human donor in good health. Some libraries in this study had Jurkat cell RNA spiked in.

This chain joins TRBV4-1 and TRBJ2-5, with TRBD2 identical over 11 bases. Per germline, CDR1 MGHRA and CDR2 YSYEKL. Germline trimming cut 0 bases from V and 5 bases from J; bases unmatched to any gene: 8. The CDR3 extends over 17 amino acids. The CDR3 sequence: CASSQEPYSGGGETQYF. The CDR3 coding sequence is TGCGCCAGCAGCCAAGAACCCTATAGCGGGGGGGGGGAGACCCAGTACTTC.

This clonotype was seen many times. The CDR3 DNA is TGCAGCGTTGAGGCTAGCGGGAGTAGCTTCGCCGGGGAGCTGTTTTTT. It yields the protein CSVEASGSSFAGELFF. The chain recombines TRBV29-1 with TRBJ2-2; 10 bases match TRBD2. V shed 3 bases, J shed 6 bases, and the junction held 10 bases outside the gene matches. Per germline, CDR1 SQVTM and CDR2 ANQGSEA. This CDR3 contains 16 residues.

This clonotype was observed many times. V usage is TRBV4-3 and J usage is TRBJ2-5; D is undetermined. V lost 0 bases and J lost 7, with 12 bases in between. CDR1 is LGHNA and CDR2 is YSLEER in the germline V gene. The CDR3 runs to 14 residues. The DNA of the CDR3 is TGCGCCAGCAGCCAAGATGTCGCCTCATGGACCCAGTACTTC. It is translated as CASSQDVASWTQYF.

This clonotype was detected many times. The gene calls are TRBV6-6 and TRBJ1-1; 7 bases are a match to TRBD1. This CDR3 has 14 amino acids. The germline V gene has CDR1 MNHNY and CDR2 SVGAGI (reference sequence). The V segment lost 3 bases and the J segment 4 bases; nucleotides outside the gene matches: 5. The CDR3 sequence: CASSYSWDSTEAFF. The CDR3 DNA is TGTGCCAGCAGTTATTCCTGGGACAGCACTGAAGCTTTCTTT.

Remarks on this clonotype: This clone may be a read error of a much larger clone one base away. V usage is TRBV6-2 or TRBV6-3 and J usage is TRBJ2-7; D is unresolved. The CDR3 is 13 amino acids. Germline lookup yields CDR1 MNHEY and CDR2 SVGEGT. CDR3 in DNA: TGTGCCGGCACCCGAGGACCCCCCTACAAGCAGTACTTC. Its translation: CAGTRGPPYKQYF.

As for this clonotype: One junction end disagrees with the germline gene, perhaps due to a read error. J is TRBJ2-2 and V is TRBV29-1, with 9 bases that match TRBD2. Per germline, CDR1 SQVTM and CDR2 ANQGSEA. There are 15 residues in the CDR3. CDR3 DNA: TGCAGCGTTGAGTGGTTAGCGGGAGTCCCCGGGGAGCTGCTTTTT. It yields the protein CSVEWLAGVPGELLF.

The rearrangement uses TRBV6-6 and TRBJ1-2, with D possibly matching TRBD1 (6 bases). CDR3 length: 16 amino acids. CDR1 and CDR2 from the germline V gene are MNHNY and SVGAGI (reference sequence). V dropped 1 base and J dropped 4 bases, with 16 bases sitting between them. This CDR3 is CASSYWDGGGFYGYTF. Here the CDR3 DNA reads TGTGCCAGCAGTTACTGGGACGGAGGGGGGTTCTATGGCTACACCTTC.

This chain links TRBV9 with TRBJ2-5; 11 nucleotides line up with TRBD2. This CDR3 is 14 amino acids long. CDR1 and CDR2 from the germline V gene are SGDLS and YYNGEE. Trimming took 4 bases from V and 3 from J; bases not matched to a gene: 2. The CDR3 DNA sequence: TGTGCCAGCAGCACGGGACTAGCGGAAGAGACCCAGTACTTC. Protein sequence: CASSTGLAEETQYF.

V usage is TRBV6-2 or TRBV6-3 and J usage is TRBJ2-5; D is possibly TRBD1 (6 bases). CDR3 length: 15 amino acids. CDR1 is MNHEY and CDR2 is SVGEGT in the germline V gene. V was cut by 4 bases and J by 3 bases, with 15 bases left in between. The CDR3 coding sequence is TGTGCCAGCAGTTCCCTAGGACAGACGGAAGAGACCCAGTACTTC. Translated: CASSSLGQTEETQYF.

This clonotype was observed at least ten times. The V and J genes are TRBV13 and TRBJ1-1, with 8 nucleotides matching TRBD1. CDR3 length: 15 residues. J gave up 4 bases and V 0 bases, and 4 bases lay outside the gene matches. Germline CDR1 is PRHDT and CDR2 is FYEKMQ (reference sequence). Written as DNA, the CDR3 is TGTGCCAGCAGCTTAGGCCGACAGGGGACCACTGAAGCTTTCTTT. It yields the protein CASSLGRQGTTEAFF. The whole variable domain, remainder taken from reference TRBV13 and TRBJ1-1, is AAGVIQSPRHLIKEKRETATLKCYPIPRHDTVYWYQQGPGQDPQFLISFYEKMQSDKGSIPDRFSAQQFSDYHSELNMSSLELGDSALYFCASSLGRQGTTEAFFGQGTRLTVV.

This clonotype was seen more than once but under ten times. The chain couples TRBV4-3 to TRBJ2-1; D is perhaps TRBD1 (6 bases). CDR3 length equals 14 residues. The germline CDR1 and CDR2 sequences are LGHNA and YSLEER. The ends were cut back, 0 bases at V and 10 bases at J, with 13 bases in the middle. This CDR3 is CASSQESEGDEQFF. CDR3 coding DNA: TGCGCCAGCAGCCAAGAATCTGAGGGGGACGAGCAGTTCTTC.